The rows below give T cell receptor beta chains drawn from one sample of a study of blood T cell repertoires in COVID-19. Method: immunoSEQ multiplex PCR; TCRdb's copy keeps in-frame clones and lacks some. Of 210,000 or so clones in the sample, 65% to 85% were seen once. The sample consisted of peripheral blood. These receptors came from an elderly woman with acute or convalescent COVID-19. Each CDR3 is given without its conserved first and last residue. D genes are given only for firm matches.

V gene	D gene	J gene	CDR3 protein
TRBV9	TRBD1	TRBJ1-3	ASSVAGGLGNTIY
TRBV29-1	-	TRBJ1-3	SVEGQGRNTIY
TRBV5-4	TRBD2	TRBJ2-5	ASSPPGLAGLETQY
TRBV5-1	-	TRBJ1-1	ASSPLEGLSNTEAF
TRBV9	-	TRBJ1-5	ASSPEGIQPQH
TRBV11-3	-	TRBJ1-1	ASSYTVGTEAF
TRBV30	TRBD1	TRBJ1-2	AWDRAYGYT
TRBV28	TRBD2	TRBJ2-2	ASSRGDTGELF
TRBV30	-	TRBJ2-3	AWSVREADTQY
TRBV9	-	TRBJ1-2	ASSVLSDGPGGYT
TRBV11-2	-	TRBJ1-2	ASSLDFFVWATQGYGYT
TRBV7-2	TRBD1	TRBJ1-1	ASSFDRVERTEAF
TRBV18	TRBD1	TRBJ1-1	ASSPSDRVTEAF
TRBV7-2	TRBD1	TRBJ2-4	ASSLRTGALAKNIQY
TRBV5-5	-	TRBJ1-4	ASSWEQGTNEKLF
TRBV30	-	TRBJ2-7	AWTGTYPYEQY
TRBV29-1	-	TRBJ1-4	SVAQGLEKLF
TRBV28	TRBD1	TRBJ1-1	ASSPTRGRRAEAF
TRBV9	TRBD2	TRBJ2-6	ASSALGGAGANVLT
TRBV28	-	TRBJ2-2	ASSFGGTNTGELF
TRBV9	-	TRBJ2-5	ASTPTGGQETQY
TRBV5-1	-	TRBJ1-1	ASSLAATGNTEAF
TRBV18	TRBD2	TRBJ2-2	ASSPTGTSGANTGELF
TRBV30	-	TRBJ1-1	AWRWGTVNTEAF
TRBV7-9	-	TRBJ1-1	ASSFDTNTEAF
TRBV5-4	TRBD2	TRBJ2-1	ASSPQGLANNEQF
TRBV6-1	-	TRBJ1-3	ASSEGTGTGNTIY
TRBV18	TRBD1	TRBJ1-1	ASSLVGTGGLPWNTEAF
TRBV19	-	TRBJ2-5	ASSIGGSPQETQY
TRBV5-1	-	TRBJ2-2	ASSQNTGELF
TRBV6-5	-	TRBJ2-2	ASSLRGNTGELF
TRBV7-2	-	TRBJ1-2	ASSLDNNYGYT
TRBV7-6	TRBD2	TRBJ2-3	ASSLSGGARDTQY
TRBV20-1	TRBD1	TRBJ2-7	SASDGQGSSYEQY
TRBV28	-	TRBJ2-7	ASSPRDQVRDEQY
TRBV6-5	-	TRBJ1-2	ASKGPPGRNYGYT
TRBV5-6	TRBD1	TRBJ1-3	ASSSTGESGNTIY
TRBV4-3	TRBD1	TRBJ1-2	ASSQQGAYGYT
TRBV6-2/TRBV6-3	-	TRBJ1-5	ASSWTASNQPQH
TRBV27	TRBD2	TRBJ2-3	ASSFASGSVRGTDTQY
TRBV12-3/TRBV12-4	-	TRBJ1-5	ASSRSNQPQH
TRBV21-1	-	TRBJ1-2	ASSKWPGEYGYT
TRBV7-9	-	TRBJ1-3	ASRLPDGSSGNTIY
TRBV6-5	TRBD1	TRBJ1-2	ASSYQGEIDNYGYT
TRBV3-1/TRBV3-2	-	TRBJ2-7	ASSQGSPRVSYEQY
TRBV6-2/TRBV6-3	-	TRBJ1-5	ASSLDSLPNQPQH
TRBV11-3	-	TRBJ2-1	ASSLGGELVDEQF
TRBV9	-	TRBJ2-7	ASSTDSDEQY
TRBV25-1	TRBD2	TRBJ2-1	ASSEWGLAGTNEQF
TRBV5-4	-	TRBJ1-1	ASSLMGPTPEAF
TRBV4-1	TRBD1	TRBJ2-7	ASSRPAGDSSYEQY